This T cell receptor beta chain was observed in a study of human thymus T cells. The thymus was resected at corrective cardiac surgery. The people who donated were healthy Finnish babies having corrective surgery for congenital heart defects. Assay used: immunoSEQ multiplex PCR; TCRdb lists only in-frame clones, some missing. The sample shows some 120,000 clones, approximately 96% of them seen only once. With regard to this clone: Its antigen remains unknown.

The germline V gene has CDR1 MNHEY and CDR2 SVGAGI. Unmatched junction bases numbered 7, after V lost 4 bases and J lost 2 bases. The CDR3 is 15 amino acids. Findings and caveats of the study: The authors found apparently biased V and J gene usage in thymic and blood repertoires. There were highly overlapping thymic repertoires among unrelated individuals, as related research reported.

This rearrangement joins TRBV6-5 to TRBJ1-1, with TRBD1 matching over 7 bases. This sequence was found in a boy in the first two years of life with a congenital heart defect but otherwise immunologically healthy. Sequenced sample: thymus tissue. In nucleotides, the CDR3 is TGTGCCAGCAGTTTAATACAGGGGTTTAACACTGAAGCTTTCTTT. Amino acids: CASSLIQGFNTEAFF.